This T cell receptor beta chain was identified during a study of cytomegalovirus exposure and HLA in healthy donors. Findings and caveats of the study: Most TCRs appeared rarely, but some public TCRs recurred in many donors. The authors later linked a missense DCLRE1C variant to TCR beta V- and J-gene trimming. Highly shared variants forming one cluster were likely a sequencing artifact.

This clone came up once. What it binds is unknown. Use of 60 Vbeta and 13 Jbeta primers characterized the PCR. Generated by immunoSEQ multiplex PCR, the TCRdb table keeps only in-frame clones and is missing some. The data contain some 150,000 clones, 71% of them seen just once; the ten biggest clones take up under 3.5%. The material sequenced was PBMCs. This TCR derives from a woman between 25 and 40 years old in good health and CMV-seronegative.

CDR3 bases: TGTGCCAGCGAAAGGACAGACTCCTACGAGCAGTACTTC. Its protein is CASERTDSYEQYF. The chain carries TRBV6-6 and TRBJ2-7; D perhaps matches TRBD1 (6 bases). This CDR3 contains 13 residues. Trimming shortened V by 8 bases and J by 0 bases, and 11 bases separated the two germline ends. Germline V gene sequence: CDR1 MNHNY, CDR2 SVGAGI (reference sequence).